The rows below give T cell receptor beta chains drawn from one sample of a study of control samples from healthy donors and cancer patients. Using immunoSEQ multiplex PCR, the repertoire was profiled, and TCRdb retains in-frame clones only, with some absent. The table has tens of thousands of clones, roughly 93% seen once. Sequencing was done on a sample of PBMCs. The source of these receptors is a middle-aged woman with lung cancer. Each CDR3 is given with its conserved first and last residue.

j_call	v_call	cdr3_aa
TRBJ1-1	TRBV19	CASSIGTGTTEAFF
TRBJ1-5	TRBV2	CASDKGTGPHQPQHF
TRBJ2-7	TRBV27	CASSWTGGEQYF
TRBJ2-5	TRBV9	CASSVGLIGQETQYF
TRBJ1-2	TRBV6-5	CASTSFPETEGYTF
TRBJ2-3	TRBV19	CASSIEGNTQYF
TRBJ1-2	TRBV28	CASTLGTGGLYGYTF
TRBJ1-4	TRBV19	CASSGGREKLFF
TRBJ1-3	TRBV18	CASSRADTIYF
TRBJ1-4	TRBV2	CASSPQQGTGLEKLFF
TRBJ1-2	TRBV3-1/TRBV3-2	CASSQGVYGYTF
TRBJ1-1	TRBV6-5	CASGTEQGLGTEAFF
TRBJ1-6	TRBV3-1/TRBV3-2	CASSQRDSPLHF
TRBJ2-3	TRBV24-1	CATSDFRGGTDTQYF
TRBJ1-6	TRBV11-2	CASSLDRRLPASPLHF
TRBJ1-4	TRBV7-8	CASSLSPNEKLFF
TRBJ2-1	TRBV5-5	CASTSRLAANNEQFF
TRBJ1-1	TRBV3-1/TRBV3-2	CASSQDTGTGGLAFF
TRBJ2-7	TRBV6-5	CASSPHGPGYNEQYF
TRBJ1-1	TRBV5-3	CARSLVSGPNTEAFF
TRBJ2-5	TRBV7-9	CASSSAGGQETQYF
TRBJ1-2	TRBV6-1	CASSERGPANYGYTF
TRBJ1-5	TRBV2	CASSTYRGTQPQHF
TRBJ2-7	TRBV6-5	CASTRTANSYEQYF
TRBJ2-3	TRBV2	CASRDLTVSTDTQYF
TRBJ1-1	TRBV9	CASSPWGPTEAFF
TRBJ2-5	TRBV6-6	CASSRTGTSGGAVKTQYF
TRBJ2-6	TRBV5-1	CASSLVGSGANVLTF
TRBJ1-3	TRBV28	CASSLRTVSGNTIYF
TRBJ1-3	TRBV3-1/TRBV3-2	CASRHTRQQPYSGNTIYF
TRBJ2-6	TRBV6-5	CASIPLPPGANVLTF
TRBJ2-1	TRBV7-8	CASTPGTVEQFF
TRBJ2-7	TRBV9	CASSAPSGGYEQYF
TRBJ2-2	TRBV6-5	CASSYQDAAGELFF
TRBJ1-1	TRBV5-1	CASSLGTDEEAFF
TRBJ2-3	TRBV11-2	CASSLGGGAGGDTQYF
TRBJ2-4	TRBV11-2	CASSLGRLAKNIQYF
TRBJ2-2	TRBV7-6	CASSLAGTVGTGELFF
TRBJ1-2	TRBV6-5	CASSYSGVSDGYTF
TRBJ2-7	TRBV5-1	CASSLETSPLVLGEQYF
TRBJ2-7	TRBV5-1	CASRGQSSYEQYF
TRBJ1-1	TRBV20-1	CSAREGYIF
TRBJ2-7	TRBV3-1/TRBV3-2	CASSQRGGLGEQYF
TRBJ2-5	TRBV4-1	CASSPPGLEETQYF